Below, 18 T cell receptor beta chains from the same sample are listed, as sequenced in a study of control samples from healthy donors and cancer patients. Sequencing used immunoSEQ multiplex PCR; TCRdb keeps in-frame clones, though not all of them. In the table there are roughly 190,000 clones, roughly 91% of which are singletons. Sequencing was done on a sample of blood. The source is a woman in her 30s in good health.

The chain recombines TRBV10-3 with TRBJ2-1, with D tentatively TRBD1 (5 bases). In germline, CDR1 is ENHRY, CDR2 SYGVKD. CDR3 length: 14 amino acids. Deletions cut 4 bases from V and 0 bases from J, with 7 bases between. CDR3 coding DNA: TGTGCCATCAGTGGACAGAGCTCCTACAATGAGCAGTTCTTC. Its protein product is CAISGQSSYNEQFF.

About this clone: The sample contains more than one DNA sequence encoding this CDR3. J is TRBJ2-5 and V is TRBV7-2; 8 bases map to TRBD1. The CDR3 extends over 15 amino acids. The V gene's germline CDR1 is SGHTA and CDR2 FQGNSA. The trim removed 0 bases at V and 5 bases at J, leaving 5 bases unmatched. The CDR3 spells CASSLALAGGETQYF. The CDR3 DNA sequence: TGTGCCAGCAGCTTAGCGCTGGCAGGGGGCGAGACCCAGTACTTC. The whole variable domain, remainder taken from reference TRBV7-2 and TRBJ2-5, is GAGVSQSPSNKVTEKGKDVELRCDPISGHTALYWYRQSLGQGLEFLIYFQGNSAPDKSGLPSDRFSAERTGGSVSTLTIQRTQQEDSAVYLCASSLALAGGETQYFGPGTRLLVL.

The chain is built from TRBV18 and TRBJ2-1, with D possibly called TRBD1 or TRBD2 (5 bases each). The CDR3 length is 14 residues. V shed 0 bases and J shed 6 bases, with 9 bases lying between them. Germline CDR1 KGHSH, CDR2 LQKENI. In DNA, the CDR3 is TGTGCCAGCTCACCACCGGGACCGATCAATGAGCAGTTCTTC. Its protein product is CASSPPGPINEQFF.

The chain is built from TRBV4-1 and TRBJ2-2; no definite D call. Germline V gives CDR1 MGHRA, CDR2 YSYEKL. The germline V and J ends were trimmed by 0 bases and 7 bases, with 6 bases remaining between them. This CDR3 is 13 amino acids long. CDR3 nucleotide sequence: TGCGCCAGCAGCCAAGACCCTAGCGGGGAGCTGTTTTTT. It is translated as CASSQDPSGELFF.

The gene calls are TRBV29-1 and TRBJ1-3, with D unclear. Trimming cost V 4 bases and J 6 bases, with 16 bases left between them. There are 14 residues in the CDR3. Germline V gene data show CDR1 as SQVTM and CDR2 as ANQGSEA. The CDR3 bases are TGCAGCGTTGTAACGGCCAAGGCGCAAAACACCATATATTTT. Translating it yields CSVVTAKAQNTIYF.

The chain is built from TRBV4-1 and TRBJ2-7; possible D gene TRBD1, 6 bases. CDR3 length: 15 residues. V was pared by 1 base and J by 1 base, with 11 bases between. Germline V gene lookup returns CDR1 MGHRA and CDR2 YSYEKL. The CDR3 is CASSQGVQGSYEQYF. The CDR3 region has the DNA TGCGCCAGCAGCCAAGGGGTGCAGGGGTCCTACGAGCAGTACTTC.

The chain uses TRBV7-2 and TRBJ1-5; tentative D call: TRBD1 (5 bases). The germline V gene encodes CDR1 SGHTA and CDR2 FQGNSA. There are 14 residues in the CDR3. The ends were cut back, 1 base at V and 3 bases at J, with 7 bases in the middle. Here the CDR3 reads CASSLGGPNQPQHF. CDR3 DNA: TGTGCCAGCAGCTTAGGGGGACCCAATCAGCCCCAGCATTTT.

V is TRBV6-1 and J is TRBJ1-3; TRBD1 aligns across 9 bases. The length of the CDR3 is 17 residues. Looked up from germline, CDR1 is MNHNS and CDR2 is SASEGT. The V segment lost 2 bases and the J segment 3 bases; nucleotides outside the gene matches: 8. The CDR3 DNA reads TGTGCCAGCAGTGAAAGCGTGGGACAGGGCAATGGAAACACCATATATTTT. Residues: CASSESVGQGNGNTIYF.

The chain recombines TRBV11-2 with TRBJ2-7; 9 bases fit TRBD2. V lost 6 bases to trimming and J lost 0 bases; unmatched junction nucleotides: 9. This CDR3 contains 16 residues. From germline, CDR1 is SGHAT and CDR2 FQNNGV. CDR3 amino acids: CASRTLAGPSSYEQYF. The CDR3 nucleotides are TGTGCCAGCAGAACCCTAGCGGGACCGAGCTCCTACGAGCAGTACTTC.

This rearrangement joins TRBV30 to TRBJ2-3; 7 nucleotides agree with TRBD2. There are 14 residues in the CDR3. Germline V gene lookup returns CDR1 GTSNPN and CDR2 SVGIG (reference sequence). V shed 4 bases and J 3 bases; nucleotides not matched to a gene: 7. The CDR3 is CAWKTGGETDTQYF. DNA of the CDR3: TGTGCCTGGAAGACGGGAGGAGAAACAGATACGCAGTATTTT.

The rearrangement joins TRBV7-3 to TRBJ2-2, with 12 bases matching TRBD1. Germline V gene sequence: CDR1 SGHTA, CDR2 FQGTGA. The ends lost 0 bases at V and 6 bases at J; junction bases unmatched: 2. This CDR3 has 16 amino acids. The CDR3 spells CASSLTRDRGPGELFF. The CDR3 DNA is TGTGCCAGCAGCTTAACGAGGGACAGGGGGCCCGGGGAGCTGTTTTTT.

The CDR3 loop is CASSQLGTPTDTQYF. The CDR3 nucleotides are TGCGCCAGCAGCCAATTGGGGACTCCCACAGATACGCAGTATTTT. The rearrangement links TRBV4-1 to TRBJ2-3; D is possibly TRBD2 (6 bases). The CDR3 runs to 15 residues. From germline, CDR1 is MGHRA and CDR2 YSYEKL. With 2 bases removed from V and 2 bases from J, the gap between germline ends came to 11 bases.

This chain connects TRBV12-3 or TRBV12-4 to TRBJ1-1, with D hard to call. V dropped 6 bases and J dropped 0 bases, with 8 bases sitting between them. The CDR3 is 13 residues long. CDR3 DNA: TGTGCCAGCAGCTCTCCCATGAACACTGAAGCTTTCTTT. This encodes CASSSPMNTEAFF.

V and J are TRBV15 and TRBJ2-7; TRBD2 agrees at 10 bases. Trimming at V came to 1 base and at J to 3 bases, leaving 0 bases not matched to a gene. This CDR3 region has 14 residues. In germline, CDR1 is LNHNV, CDR2 YYDKDF (reference sequence). The CDR3 spells CATSRGTSGYEQYF. The CDR3 DNA reads TGTGCCACCAGCAGAGGGACTAGCGGCTACGAGCAGTACTTC.

This clone was seen a handful of times. Other nucleotide sequences from this sample produce the same CDR3. This sequence joins TRBV3-1 (or the pseudogene TRBV3-2) and TRBJ1-3; D is unresolved. V gave up 0 bases and J gave up 0 bases, with 12 bases separating them. This CDR3 is built from 17 residues. The germline V gene encodes CDR1 LGHDT and CDR2 YNNKEL (reference sequence). Here the CDR3 DNA reads TGTGCCAGCAGCCAAGATTCCCCCGGGAGCTCTGGAAACACCATATATTTT. This encodes CASSQDSPGSSGNTIYF.

The rearrangement joins TRBV5-1 to TRBJ2-7; D could derive from TRBD1 or TRBD2 (5 bases each). The CDR3 totals 17 residues. Trimming stripped 0 bases from V and 0 bases from J, with 16 bases between. The germline CDR1 and CDR2 sequences are SGHRS and YFSETQ. The CDR3 DNA reads TGCGCCAGCAGCTTGGCCAATGGGGGATGGCCCTCCTACGAGCAGTACTTC. Translation: CASSLANGGWPSYEQYF.

This clone was seen once. The chain uses TRBV6-4 and TRBJ1-1; no clear D. Looked up from germline, CDR1 is MRHNA and CDR2 is SNTAGT. The V gene lost 3 bases and the J gene lost 1 base, with 6 bases spanning the gap. The CDR3 runs 13 residues. CDR3: CASSEDGNTEAFF. The CDR3 region has the DNA TGTGCCAGCAGTGAGGACGGGAACACTGAAGCTTTCTTT.

About this clone itself: Other DNA sequences in the same sample also yield this CDR3. The J gene is TRBJ1-5, the V gene TRBV6-2 or TRBV6-3, with D perhaps matching TRBD1 (6 bases). From germline, CDR1 is MNHEY and CDR2 SVGEGT. Trimming pared 5 bases from V and 6 bases from J, leaving 11 bases between. The CDR3 is 13 amino acids. The DNA for the CDR3 is TGTGCCAGCAGTCCGCAGGGGTCTCAGCCCCAGCATTTT. It is translated as CASSPQGSQPQHF.